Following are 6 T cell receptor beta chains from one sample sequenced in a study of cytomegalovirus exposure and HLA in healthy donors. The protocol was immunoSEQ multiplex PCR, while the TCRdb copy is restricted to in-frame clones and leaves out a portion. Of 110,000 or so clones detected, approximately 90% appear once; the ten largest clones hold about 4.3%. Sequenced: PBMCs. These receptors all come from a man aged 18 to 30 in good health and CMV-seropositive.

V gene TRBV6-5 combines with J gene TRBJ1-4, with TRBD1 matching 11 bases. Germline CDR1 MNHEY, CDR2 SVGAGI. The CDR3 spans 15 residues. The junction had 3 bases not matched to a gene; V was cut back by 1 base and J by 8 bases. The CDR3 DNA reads TGTGCCAGCAGTTACTTAGGGACAGGGGGAGAAAAACTGTTTTTT. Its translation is CASSYLGTGGEKLFF.

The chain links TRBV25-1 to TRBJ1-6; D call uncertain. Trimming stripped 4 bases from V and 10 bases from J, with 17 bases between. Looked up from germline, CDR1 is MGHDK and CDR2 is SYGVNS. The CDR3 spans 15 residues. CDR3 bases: TGTGCCAGCAGTGGCCCGGGGAGGGTTGTCTCACCCCTCCACTTT. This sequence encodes CASSGPGRVVSPLHF.

The DNA of the CDR3 is TGTGCCAGCAGCTCCAATTCAGGGGATGAGCAGTTCTTC. This sequence encodes CASSSNSGDEQFF. The chain has TRBV11-3 and TRBJ2-1; TRBD1 might be the D (6 bases). CDR3 length: 13 residues. V was cut by 4 bases and J by 8 bases, with 12 bases left in between. The germline V gene has CDR1 SGHNT and CDR2 YENEEA.

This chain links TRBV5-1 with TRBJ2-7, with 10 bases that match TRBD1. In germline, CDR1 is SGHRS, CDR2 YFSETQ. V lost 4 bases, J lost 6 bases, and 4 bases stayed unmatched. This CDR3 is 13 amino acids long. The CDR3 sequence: CASSLGDRGEQYF. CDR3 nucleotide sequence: TGCGCCAGCAGCCTCGGGGACAGGGGCGAGCAGTACTTC.

CDR3 sequence: CASSLGGFLERAFF. CDR3 coding DNA: TGTGCCAGCAGCTTAGGAGGGTTTTTGGAGAGAGCTTTCTTT. The chain has TRBV7-2 and TRBJ1-1, with no clear D. CDR1 SGHTA and CDR2 FQGNSA come from the germline V gene. V shed 1 base and J shed 10 bases, with 16 bases lying between them. The CDR3 totals 14 residues.

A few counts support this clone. The CDR3 bases are TGTGCCAGCAGCCCCTGGGACAGGATAAGGGACTATGGCTACACCTTC. It specifies CASSPWDRIRDYGYTF. V gene TRBV28 combines with J gene TRBJ1-2; 8 bases match TRBD1. The CDR3 sequence is 16 residues long. Looked up from germline, CDR1 is MDHEN and CDR2 is SYDVKM. Trimming cost V 6 bases and J 3 bases; bases outside gene matches: 12.